This TCR beta chain was retrieved from a study of blood T cell repertoires in COVID-19. TCRdb keeps only in-frame clones here, not all; method: immunoSEQ multiplex PCR. Of roughly 73,000 clones listed, over 85% are singletons. Sequencing was done on a sample of peripheral blood. The sequence derives from a man in his fifties with acute or convalescent COVID-19.

This CDR3 is CASSVTGGSYEQYF. The CDR3 coding sequence is TGTGCCAGCAGCGTAACAGGGGGCTCCTACGAGCAGTACTTC. The chain links TRBV9 to TRBJ2-7; 8 nucleotides line up with TRBD1. There are 14 residues in the CDR3. CDR1 is SGDLS and CDR2 is YYNGEE in the germline V gene. V lost 1 base to trimming and J lost 0 bases; unmatched junction nucleotides: 0.